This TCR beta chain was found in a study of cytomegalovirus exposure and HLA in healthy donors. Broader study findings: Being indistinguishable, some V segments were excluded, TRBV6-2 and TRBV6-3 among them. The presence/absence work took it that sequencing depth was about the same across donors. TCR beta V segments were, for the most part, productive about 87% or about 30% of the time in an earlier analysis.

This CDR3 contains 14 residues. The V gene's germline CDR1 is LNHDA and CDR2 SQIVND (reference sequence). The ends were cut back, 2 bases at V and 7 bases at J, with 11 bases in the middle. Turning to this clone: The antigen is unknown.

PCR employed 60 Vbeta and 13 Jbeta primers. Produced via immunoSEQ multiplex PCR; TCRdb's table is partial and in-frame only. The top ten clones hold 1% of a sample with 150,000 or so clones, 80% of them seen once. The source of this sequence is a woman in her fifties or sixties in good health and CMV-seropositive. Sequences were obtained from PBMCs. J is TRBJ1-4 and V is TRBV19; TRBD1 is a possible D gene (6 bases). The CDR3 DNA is TGTGCCAGTAGTATAAGGGGGTGGAGTGAAAAACTGTTTTTT. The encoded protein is CASSIRGWSEKLFF.